A selection of T cell receptor beta chains follows, all from one sample in a study of cytomegalovirus exposure and HLA in healthy donors. Method: immunoSEQ multiplex PCR; TCRdb's copy keeps in-frame clones and lacks some. The sample holds about 120,000 clones; around 60% are singletons and the top ten take more than 8%. The specimen sequenced was PBMCs. These TCRs come from a woman aged 40 to 49 in good health and CMV-seropositive. Both conserved end residues are trimmed from each CDR3. The D gene is left open where the match is weak.

TRBJ2-1 | TRBV29-1 | NA | SVGSAAEQF
TRBJ1-1 | TRBV6-5 | TRBD1 | ASSEGTGGLAF
TRBJ2-5 | TRBV7-6 | NA | ASSLALARGGGTQY
TRBJ1-2 | TRBV29-1 | NA | SVASDSLSNYGYT
TRBJ1-2 | TRBV6-1 | NA | ASSDLVGGYGYT
TRBJ2-5 | TRBV7-2 | TRBD1 | ASSFSGQGIGTQY
TRBJ2-1 | TRBV9 | TRBD1 | ASSELDRGLYNEQF
TRBJ1-1 | TRBV2 | NA | ASIGGNTEAF
TRBJ2-1 | TRBV4-1 | TRBD2 | ASSHLADSYNEQF
TRBJ2-4 | TRBV28 | TRBD2 | ASSSALASGLSKNIQY
TRBJ2-7 | TRBV2 | TRBD2 | ASSGLARSEQY
TRBJ2-1 | TRBV5-8 | TRBD1 | ASPGAGTGYNEQF
TRBJ1-2 | TRBV11-1 | NA | ASSLGPGTPAIGYT
TRBJ2-2 | TRBV27 | TRBD1 | ASSPTTGIANTGELF
TRBJ2-4 | TRBV29-1 | TRBD2 | SVDRGSGDIQY
TRBJ2-7 | TRBV28 | NA | ASSSGTYEQY
TRBJ2-2 | TRBV5-4 | NA | ASSFAGYGTGELF
TRBJ2-3 | TRBV2 | NA | ASLRDSTDTQY
TRBJ2-7 | TRBV7-7 | TRBD1 | ASSPTGTGGGEQY
TRBJ2-7 | TRBV25-1 | NA | ASSDPPETYEQY
TRBJ2-7 | TRBV19 | NA | ASSAAGSGSYEQY
TRBJ2-5 | TRBV5-1 | TRBD2 | ASSSLLGLAGLETQY
TRBJ2-3 | TRBV29-1 | TRBD1 | SATGTKRGPRPDTQY
TRBJ2-7 | TRBV14 | TRBD2 | ASSQLLGGSSYEQY
TRBJ2-7 | TRBV7-2 | NA | ASSRELIGGAYEQY
TRBJ2-5 | TRBV5-4 | NA | ASSLAGVETQY
TRBJ2-7 | TRBV19 | NA | ASSAPQGAHEQY
TRBJ1-2 | TRBV7-3 | TRBD1 | AIQGADYGYT
TRBJ2-5 | TRBV29-1 | NA | SVTMGGNEFLETQY
TRBJ2-2 | TRBV11-3 | TRBD2 | ASRRIRTLAGRGELF
TRBJ2-2 | TRBV9 | TRBD1 | ASSVWDRGPIGNTGELF
TRBJ2-7 | TRBV29-1 | TRBD2 | SVEGTSEQY
TRBJ2-6 | TRBV30 | NA | AWSGGGPGANVLT
TRBJ1-2 | TRBV28 | NA | ASSSLNYGYT
TRBJ2-7 | TRBV28 | NA | ASSFRGSGEQY
TRBJ1-5 | TRBV2 | TRBD1 | ASGTGGDQPQH
TRBJ2-7 | TRBV5-4 | TRBD1 | ASSTGSPYEQY
TRBJ2-1 | TRBV7-9 | NA | ASSLVPGQEQF
TRBJ2-2 | TRBV30 | TRBD2 | AWSQLLAGAGTGELF
TRBJ1-3 | TRBV5-1 | TRBD1 | ASSSRQGARSSGNTIY
TRBJ2-1 | TRBV13 | TRBD2 | ASSDTTSYEQF
TRBJ1-1 | TRBV7-9 | NA | ASGEGRGLDTEAF
TRBJ2-7 | TRBV5-1 | TRBD1 | ASGPDRGGEQY